The 24 T cell receptor beta chains below come from one sample, sequenced in a study of CD8+CD57+ T cells in acquired aplastic anemia. Genomic DNA served as template for TCR beta VDJ and CDR3 profiling. In TCRdb, the reads were re-called with MiXCR into one record per CDR3 protein. The table has around 170,000 distinct CDR3 sequences, roughly half seen once; the top ten hold under 3.5%. Sequencing was done on patients that had shown CD8+CD57+ cell expansion by flow cytometry. Sequencing was done on a sample of sorted CD4+, CD8+, or CD8+CD57+ T cells (not recorded which) from PBMCs. These receptors originate from a human donor with aplastic anemia.

The chain uses TRBV24-1 and TRBJ2-7; 10 nucleotides align to TRBD1. Germline assignment: CDR1 KGHDR and CDR2 SFDVKD. This CDR3 is 17 amino acids long. After removal of 4 bases from V and 3 bases from J, the junction contained 11 bases not matched to a gene. The CDR3 nucleotides read TGTGCCACCAGTGAGGGTCCTGACAGGGGGCCATACTACGAGCAGTACGTC. This sequence encodes CATSEGPDRGPYYEQYV.

The genes are TRBV20-1 and TRBJ2-7, with 7 bases identical to TRBD1. With V trimmed by 6 bases and J by 3 bases, 8 bases remained unmatched. From germline, CDR1 is DFQATT and CDR2 SNEGSKA (reference sequence). The CDR3 extends over 13 amino acids. CDR3 sequence (DNA): TGCAGTGCCCAACCACAGGGGATCTACGAGCAGTACTTC. It encodes CSAQPQGIYEQYF.

This clonotype has ten or more counts. The rearrangement joins TRBV19 to TRBJ1-3; no clear D. The CDR3 has 13 amino acids. Trimming shortened V by 10 bases and J by 0 bases, and 10 bases separated the two germline ends. Germline V lookup: CDR1 LNHDA, CDR2 SQIVND (reference sequence). The chain's CDR3 is CATGLSSGNTIYF. In DNA, the CDR3 is TGTGCCACCGGACTGAGCTCTGGAAACACCATATATTTT.

Note on this clonotype: The CDR3 does not end in the conserved phenylalanine or tryptophan, so this is likely a read error. It is unclear where the CDR3 begins or ends on the DNA, so no DNA is shown, and the CDR3 is as TCRdb lists it. The gene calls are TRBV29-1 and TRBJ2-6; the table's D call, TRBD1, was not checked against the DNA. Ends included, the CDR3 has 17 residues. Looked up from germline, CDR1 is SQVTM and CDR2 is ANQGSEA. CDR3 in amino acids: CSVAQGGFSSGANVLKI.

This clonotype was seen repeatedly, ten times or more. A much larger clone lies a single base off, so this may be a read error. The chain carries TRBV29-1 and TRBJ1-2; D is perhaps TRBD1 (5 bases). The CDR3 covers 13 residues. Germline values: CDR1 SQVTM, CDR2 ANQGSEA. Here the CDR3 reads CSVDGAAGTGYAF. The DNA for the CDR3 is TGCAGCGTTGATGGGGCCGCGGGGACGGGCTACGCCTTC.

The chain is built from TRBV2 and TRBJ2-5; TRBD2 aligns across 11 bases. The V segment lost 3 bases and the J segment 4 bases; nucleotides outside the gene matches: 4. CDR3 length: 15 amino acids. The germline V gene encodes CDR1 SNHLY and CDR2 FYNNEI. The CDR3 sequence: CASSDGSGGGETQYF. The CDR3 DNA sequence: TGTGCCAGCAGTGACGGTAGCGGGGGGGGAGAGACCCAGTACTTC. Full variable domain (rest looked up from reference TRBV2 and TRBJ2-5): EPEVTQTPSHQVTQMGQEVILRCVPISNHLYFYWYRQILGQKVEFLVSFYNNEISEKSEIFDDQFSVERPDGSNFTLKIRSTKLEDSAMYFCASSDGSGGGETQYFGPGTRLLVL.

In regard to this clonotype: The germline gene is not matched at one end of the junction; a read error may be the cause. The J gene is TRBJ2-6, the V gene TRBV12-3 or TRBV12-4; D is perhaps TRBD1 (5 bases). The CDR3 covers 9 residues. The CDR3 protein is CASSFPWTF. In nucleotides, the CDR3 is TGTGCCAGCAGTTTCCCCTGGACATTC.

In this sample, this clonotype turned up many times. The chain has TRBV19 and TRBJ2-5; 7 bases fit TRBD1. CDR1 LNHDA and CDR2 SQIVND come from the germline V gene (reference sequence). CDR3 length: 13 residues. J was trimmed by 6 bases and V by 3 bases; bases with no gene match: 4. CDR3 in DNA: TGTGCCAGTAGTATCGACAGGGTCCAGACCCAGTACTTC. Its translation is CASSIDRVQTQYF.

V usage is TRBV12-3 or TRBV12-4 and J usage is TRBJ2-1, with 9 nucleotides matching TRBD2. V trimming: 6 bases; J trimming: 11 bases; junction bases outside the gene matches: 8. This CDR3 has 13 residues. This CDR3 reads CASSQAGGPQQFF. The DNA for the CDR3 is TGTGCCAGCAGCCAAGCGGGGGGCCCCCAGCAGTTCTTC.

Comment on this clonotype: A single base separates this from a much larger clone, so it may be a read error. The chain joins TRBV20-1 to TRBJ2-1, with TRBD2 matching over 7 bases. The germline CDR1 and CDR2 sequences are DFQATT and SNEGSKA (reference sequence). The CDR3 is 14 amino acids. This chain's CDR3 is CSARDVKGRGWQLF. CDR3 in DNA: TGCAGTGCTAGAGATGTGAAGGGGAGGGGATGGCAGCTCTTC.

The chain links TRBV15 to TRBJ2-3; the match to TRBD2 covers 9 bases. CDR1 is LNHNV and CDR2 is YYDKDF in the germline V gene (reference sequence). The V segment lost 2 bases and the J segment 1 base; nucleotides outside the gene matches: 1. CDR3 size: 15 residues. CDR3 DNA sequence: TGTGCCACCAGCAGACTAGCGGGGCGCACAGATACGCAGTATTTT. Its translation is CATSRLAGRTDTQYF. Complete variable domain (other parts from reference TRBV15 and TRBJ2-3): DAMVIQNPRYQVTQFGKPVTLSCSQTLNHNVMYWYQQKSSQAPKLLFHYYDKDFNNEADTPDNFQSRRPNTSFCFLDIRSPGLGDTAMYLCATSRLAGRTDTQYFGPGTRLTVL.

The rearrangement uses TRBV19 and TRBJ2-3, with TRBD2 matching 11 bases. The V gene's germline CDR1 is LNHDA and CDR2 SQIVND (reference sequence). This CDR3 has 15 amino acids. J was trimmed by 3 bases and V by 5 bases; bases with no gene match: 4. In nucleotides, the CDR3 is TGTGCCAGTAGTGCCCGACTAGCGGGAACAGATACGCAGTATTTT. Translating gives CASSARLAGTDTQYF.

This chain uses TRBV6-1 with TRBJ1-5, with TRBD1 matching 8 bases. The ends lost 6 bases at V and 5 bases at J; junction bases unmatched: 9. Germline V lookup: CDR1 MNHNS, CDR2 SASEGT. This CDR3 region has 15 residues. The CDR3 region is CASSFRTGSDQPQHF. The CDR3 DNA reads TGTGCCAGCAGCTTCAGGACAGGGTCGGATCAGCCCCAGCATTTT.

The genes are TRBV5-8 and TRBJ2-2; tentatively, D is TRBD1 (5 bases). Per the germline V gene, CDR1 is SGHTS and CDR2 is YDEGEE. V shed 4 bases and J shed 5 bases, with 15 bases lying between them. The CDR3 runs to 15 residues. The CDR3 DNA follows: TGTGCCAGCAGCCGACTCCTAGACAGTACCGGGGAGCTGTTTTTT. Encoded protein: CASSRLLDSTGELFF.

CDR3 nucleotide sequence: TGTGCCACCAGCAGGGCGAGAGATGAGCAGTACTTC. Protein product: CATSRARDEQYF. The chain is built from TRBV15 and TRBJ2-7; D gene ambiguous. The V and J ends lost 3 bases and 7 bases respectively, with 10 bases between them. There are 12 residues in the CDR3. In germline, CDR1 is LNHNV, CDR2 YYDKDF (reference sequence).

About this clonotype itself: This may be a read error, as it is one base from a much larger clone. The gene calls are TRBV5-6 and TRBJ2-2; a possible D gene is TRBD2 (6 bases). CDR3 length: 14 residues. The V gene's germline CDR1 is SGHDT and CDR2 YYEEEE. CDR3: CASSYTYRGGELSF. The CDR3 bases are TGTGCCAGCAGCTACACCTACCGAGGCGGGGAGCTGTCTTTT. The variable domain in full, completed from reference TRBV5-6 and TRBJ2-2, reads DAGVTQSPTHLIKTRGQQVTLRCSPKSGHDTVSWYQQALGQGPQFIFQYYEEEERQRGNFPDRFSGHQFPNYSSELNVNALLLGDSALYLCASSYTYRGGELSFGEGSRLTVL.

The V and J genes are TRBV2 and TRBJ2-3, with D perhaps TRBD2 (5 bases). Germline-derived CDR1 and CDR2 are SNHLY and FYNNEI. The CDR3 has 13 residues. V dropped 8 bases and J dropped 5 bases, with 14 bases sitting between them. The DNA for the CDR3 is TGTGCCAGCGGGCCCTCGGCGGGAGATACGCAGTATTTT. The encoded protein is CASGPSAGDTQYF. Combining the CDR3 with reference TRBV2 and TRBJ2-3 gives the whole variable domain EPEVTQTPSHQVTQMGQEVILRCVPISNHLYFYWYRQILGQKVEFLVSFYNNEISEKSEIFDDQFSVERPDGSNFTLKIRSTKLEDSAMYFCASGPSAGDTQYFGPGTRLTVL.

This chain connects TRBV2 to TRBJ1-4; D unresolved. This CDR3 spans 15 amino acids. Trimming pared 2 bases from V and 0 bases from J, leaving 7 bases between. Germline V CDR1 and CDR2: SNHLY, FYNNEI. As DNA, the CDR3 is TGTGCCAGCAGTGAAAGGCAAGCAACTAATGAAAAACTGTTTTTT. It yields the protein CASSERQATNEKLFF.

As regards this clonotype: A much larger clone lies a single base off, so this may be a read error. CDR3 coding DNA: TGTGCCAGCAGCTTCCCCGGGCTGGTCTGGGAGCAGTACTTC. Protein product: CASSFPGLVWEQYF. This chain links TRBV6-1 with TRBJ2-7; D unclear. The CDR3 loop spans 14 amino acids. V gave up 6 bases and J gave up 7 bases, with 19 bases separating them. Germline-derived CDR1 and CDR2 are MNHNS and SASEGT.

The chain combines TRBV15 with TRBJ2-1; D gene unclear. CDR3 length: 14 amino acids. V lost 3 bases and J 10 bases, leaving 16 bases between the germline ends. Germline V lookup: CDR1 LNHNV, CDR2 YYDKDF (reference sequence). The CDR3 loop reads CATSSVLGYGEQFF. The CDR3 DNA reads TGTGCCACCAGCAGTGTATTGGGGTACGGGGAGCAGTTCTTC.

Many counts were recorded for this clonotype. J is TRBJ1-3 and V is TRBV6-1, with D possibly matching TRBD1 (5 bases). The CDR3 totals 13 residues. Between the trimmed V and J ends, which lost 4 bases and 3 bases, there was a span of 7 bases. Looked up from germline, CDR1 is MNHNS and CDR2 is SASEGT. The chain's CDR3 is CASSGDVGNTIYF. The CDR3 DNA reads TGTGCCAGCAGTGGGGACGTTGGAAACACCATATATTTT.

The V gene is TRBV3-1, the J gene TRBJ2-7, with D perhaps given as TRBD1 or TRBD2 (5 bases each). This CDR3 contains 14 residues. Germline CDR1 is LGHDT and CDR2 is YNNKEL (reference sequence). V shed 7 bases and J shed 0 bases, with 13 bases lying between them. This CDR3 is CASKYQGDSYEQYF. The CDR3 region has the DNA TGTGCCAGCAAATACCAGGGAGACTCCTACGAGCAGTACTTC.

This clonotype was seen a few times. The chain joins TRBV5-6 to TRBJ1-2; 10 bases match TRBD1. This CDR3 has 14 residues. Germline V CDR1 and CDR2: SGHDT, YYEEEE. The V gene end was trimmed by 4 bases and the J gene end by 5 bases; junction bases not matched to a gene: 5. The DNA of the CDR3 is TGTGCCAGCAGCCCTGACAGGGGGCTTTATGGCTACACCTTC. Its protein product is CASSPDRGLYGYTF.

This clonotype was observed a single time. The chain couples TRBV10-3 to TRBJ2-7, with a possible D match to TRBD2 (5 bases). The CDR3 has 15 amino acids. Germline V gives CDR1 ENHRY, CDR2 SYGVKD. V lost 4 bases to trimming and J lost 1 base, with 14 bases between them. CDR3 sequence reads: CAISVEPAESYEQYF. CDR3 sequence (DNA): TGTGCCATCAGTGTGGAACCAGCGGAGTCCTACGAGCAGTACTTC.